This T cell receptor beta chain emerged from a study of T cell responses to AZD1222 COVID-19 vaccine. Per germline, CDR1 SGHTA and CDR2 FQGNSA. J gave up 6 bases and V 5 bases, and 8 bases lay outside the gene matches. The CDR3 contains 14 residues. Whole-study results and caveats: With dominance at 160-218 and 743-854, vaccine-associated CD4 TCRs spanned spike. A mostly white British donor set with more females was recruited, and clonal diversity was possibly underestimated. Just a handful of AZD1222 recipients were seropositive at baseline.

Note on this clone: Its antigen is not identified.

TCRdb's table, derived via immunoSEQ multiplex PCR, lists solely in-frame clones and lacks some. The table includes roughly 86,000 clones, 80% to 90% detected once. The sequence came from an adult in good health. The J gene is TRBJ1-2, the V gene TRBV7-2; 8 nucleotides agree with TRBD1. The sample in question was peripheral blood, obtained on day 0 of AZD1222 vaccination. The CDR3 here is CASSLEQGDHGYTF. DNA for the CDR3: TGTGCCAGCAGCCTTGAACAGGGGGACCATGGCTACACCTTC.